This T cell receptor (beta chain) was identified in a study of CD8+CD57+ T cells in acquired aplastic anemia. Patients who underwent sequencing had shown CD8+CD57+ cell expansion by flow cytometry. Among the patients, all had severe acquired aplastic anemia. Only a few counts were recorded for this clonotype. Researchers used genomic DNA as the template to profile TCR beta VDJ and CDR3. TCRdb reprocessed the reads with MiXCR, giving one entry per CDR3 protein. The table includes about 180,000 distinct CDR3 sequences, approximately 48% detected once. This TCR came from a human donor with aplastic anemia. Material for sequencing was sorted CD4+, CD8+, or CD8+CD57+ T cells (not recorded which) from PBMCs.

The CDR3 protein is CASSLMDGYTF. CDR3 nucleotide sequence: TGTGCCAGCAGCTTAATGGATGGCTACACCTTC. The V and J genes are TRBV7-8 and TRBJ1-2; D ambiguous. The CDR3 covers 11 residues. From germline, CDR1 is SGHVS and CDR2 FQNEAQ. Trimming left V 2 bases short and J 6 bases short, with 4 bases between.